This T cell receptor (beta chain) appears in the sequencing data of a study of beta chain features in type 1 diabetes. Regarding the study as a whole: Sampled from patients, naive, central memory and Treg TCRB repertoires appeared more similar than those sampled from healthy donors. Amplification by PCR could prefer shorter templates, with the same effect in patients and controls. All four CD4+ subsets from Type 1 diabetes patients carried moderately but significantly shorter TCRB CDR3s.

In germline, CDR1 is SGHTA, CDR2 FQGTGA. Trimming stripped 11 bases from V and 1 base from J, with 11 bases between. There are 13 residues in the CDR3. A remark on this clone: Its antigen is as yet unknown.

cDNA synthesis used the whole RNA isolate, giving expressed TCRB sequences. TCRdb's table, derived via immunoSEQ multiplex PCR, lists solely in-frame clones and lacks some. This sample carries a few hundred thousand clones, about 20% of them seen once, and the ten largest clones take about 0.028%. In all sorted populations, purity surpassed 95%. Sequences were obtained from naive CD4+ T cells from blood. V is TRBV7-3 and J is TRBJ2-2, with a possible D match to TRBD1 (5 bases). The clonotype comes from a woman in her thirties or forties with type 1 diabetes. DNA for the CDR3: TGTGCCTCCAGGGTTGTGAACACCGGGGAGCTGTTTTTT. It encodes CASRVVNTGELFF.